This entry lists 14 T cell receptor beta chains sequenced from one sample in a study of blood T cell repertoires in COVID-19. TCRdb keeps only in-frame clones here, not all; method: immunoSEQ multiplex PCR. The sample lists under 300,000 clones, 86% occurring once. Sequenced sample: peripheral blood. The receptor source for this set is a woman between 65 and 79 years old with COVID-19, enrolled during active disease.

This chain links TRBV10-2 with TRBJ1-3, with 8 bases aligning to TRBD1. Losses at the gene ends were 6 bases for V and 2 bases for J; bases not matched to a gene: 15. CDR3 length: 18 residues. Per the germline V gene, CDR1 is WSHSY and CDR2 is SAAADI. The CDR3 bases are TGCGCCAGCAGATCCGGGACAGGAAAGTTACTTACTGGAAACACCATATATTTT. Residues: CASRSGTGKLLTGNTIYF.

The rearrangement joins TRBV4-3 to TRBJ1-2; D not certain. The CDR3 sequence is 15 residues long. The germline V and J ends were trimmed by 0 bases and 3 bases, with 11 bases remaining between them. Looked up from germline, CDR1 is LGHNA and CDR2 is YSLEER. CDR3 sequence: CASSQDFRVDYGYTF. CDR3 DNA sequence: TGCGCCAGCAGCCAAGACTTTCGGGTTGACTATGGCTACACCTTC.

The table lists this clone with a count of one. The gene calls are TRBV12-3 or TRBV12-4 and TRBJ1-2; D unclear. V lost 3 bases and J 7 bases, leaving 9 bases between the germline ends. CDR3 size: 12 residues. CDR3 bases: TGTGCCAGCAGTTTGAAGCCCCTTGGCTACACCTTC. This gives the protein CASSLKPLGYTF.

CDR3 DNA sequence: TGCGCCAGCAGCCAACAGTCCGCTAACTATGGCTACACCTTC. It codes for CASSQQSANYGYTF. V usage is TRBV5-1 and J usage is TRBJ1-2; D ambiguous. Looked up from germline, CDR1 is SGHRS and CDR2 is YFSETQ. The V end lost 4 bases, the J end lost 0 bases, and 10 bases lay between the germline ends. This CDR3 region has 14 residues.

This sequence joins TRBV5-8 and TRBJ2-3; 9 nucleotides match TRBD2. The CDR3 loop spans 15 amino acids. Per the germline V gene, CDR1 is SGHTS and CDR2 is YDEGEE. With 4 bases clipped from V and 2 bases from J, the junction kept 5 bases outside the gene matches. CDR3 nucleotide sequence: TGTGCCAGCAGCCCAGGGACTAGCTTCACAGATACGCAGTATTTT. Translating it yields CASSPGTSFTDTQYF.

The chain uses TRBV28 and TRBJ2-5; 9 bases fit TRBD1. The CDR3 has 17 amino acids. CDR1 and CDR2 from the germline V gene are MDHEN and SYDVKM. Unmatched junction bases numbered 10, after V lost 2 bases and J lost 3 bases. CDR3 in amino acids: CASSLGRDRAFEETQYF. The CDR3 region has the DNA TGTGCCAGCAGTTTAGGGCGGGACAGGGCATTTGAAGAGACCCAGTACTTC.

This chain connects TRBV18 to TRBJ1-3; D is uncertain. The CDR3 sequence is 16 residues long. Trimming took 2 bases from V and 5 from J, leaving 16 bases between them. Germline assignment: CDR1 KGHSH and CDR2 LQKENI. The CDR3 nucleotides are TGTGCCAGCTCACCAGACGCCGTGGGCTTTCGAAACACCATATATTTT. Residues: CASSPDAVGFRNTIYF.

This chain uses TRBV9 with TRBJ1-3, with D possibly TRBD1 on 5 matching bases. The CDR3 length is 14 residues. Trimming took 4 bases from V and 4 from J, leaving 12 bases between them. Germline CDR1 and CDR2: SGDLS and YYNGEE. In DNA form, the CDR3 reads TGTGCCAGCAGCCCCCAAGACAGAGGAAACACCATATATTTT. It codes for CASSPQDRGNTIYF.

This rearrangement joins TRBV2 to TRBJ2-7; D not certain. The V end lost 3 bases, the J end lost 3 bases, and 3 bases lay between the germline ends. Germline assignment: CDR1 SNHLY and CDR2 FYNNEI. The length of the CDR3 is 11 residues. Written as DNA, the CDR3 is TGTGCCAGCAGTGAGTACTACGAGCAGTACTTC. This encodes CASSEYYEQYF.

The chain links TRBV5-1 to TRBJ1-5; the D is unclear. In germline, CDR1 is SGHRS, CDR2 YFSETQ. Between the trimmed V and J ends, which lost 5 bases and 2 bases, there was a span of 11 bases. The CDR3 contains 14 residues. CDR3 in amino acids: CASSPREGNQPQHF. CDR3 DNA: TGCGCCAGCAGTCCTCGAGAGGGCAATCAGCCCCAGCATTTT.

The chain uses TRBV4-2 and TRBJ2-5, with D perhaps matching TRBD1 (6 bases). V was pared by 8 bases and J by 7 bases, with 20 bases between. This CDR3 is 14 amino acids long. The V gene's germline CDR1 is LGHNA and CDR2 YNFKEQ. The CDR3 region is CASYSLRTAGTQYF. As DNA, the CDR3 is TGTGCCAGCTACTCTCTTCGGACAGCAGGGACCCAGTACTTC.

The rearrangement links TRBV5-4 to TRBJ2-1; TRBD1 matches at 8 bases. Germline-derived CDR1 and CDR2 are SGHNT and YYREEE (reference sequence). This CDR3 comprises 14 residues. V was clipped by 4 bases and J by 9 bases; unmatched bases: 9. In nucleotides, the CDR3 is TGTGCCAGCAGCCGACAGGGGAAACGAGGTGAGCAGTTCTTC. Its protein is CASSRQGKRGEQFF.

The chain carries TRBV5-4 and TRBJ1-2; D unresolved. From germline, CDR1 is SGHNT and CDR2 YYREEE (reference sequence). Trimming removed 4 bases from V and 2 bases from J, with 15 bases in between. This CDR3 contains 15 residues. For the CDR3, the DNA is TGTGCCAGCAGCCCTACCTGGACTGGGAACTATGGCTACACCTTC. Encoded protein: CASSPTWTGNYGYTF.

Only a few counts were recorded for this clone. This chain links TRBV7-2 with TRBJ1-4; D is undetermined. The CDR3 runs to 14 residues. The V gene's germline CDR1 is SGHTA and CDR2 FQGNSA. With 1 base removed from V and 6 bases from J, the gap between germline ends came to 9 bases. The CDR3 spells CASSLGHQDEKLFF. The CDR3 DNA reads TGTGCCAGCAGCTTAGGACACCAAGATGAAAAACTGTTTTTT.